This T cell receptor beta chain was identified in a study of CD4+ T cells in melanoma. V shed 3 bases and J 0 bases; nucleotides not matched to a gene: 8. This CDR3 is 17 amino acids long. Per germline, CDR1 SGHTA and CDR2 FQGNSA. This clone has a single count. TCRdb's copy holds only in-frame clones and misses some; the assay was immunoSEQ multiplex PCR. The sample consists of about 140,000 clones, around nine tenths of them appearing once. This clonotype originated in a human donor with melanoma. The V gene is TRBV7-2, the J gene TRBJ1-5; 7 bases match TRBD1. The CDR3 sequence: CASSFAAGTASNQPQHF. In nucleotides, the CDR3 is TGTGCCAGCAGCTTCGCCGCCGGGACAGCTAGCAATCAGCCCCAGCATTTT.